The clone carrying this TCR beta chain was recorded at least ten times. Germline CDR1 SGHTA, CDR2 FQGNSA. The CDR3 consists of 13 residues. Trimming cost V 6 bases and J 1 base, with 7 bases left between them. These data come from a study of glioma-infiltrating T cells. Using RNA template, CDR3s of TCR alpha and beta were amplified with iRepertoire arm-PCR. A single record per CDR3 protein comes from TCRdb applying MiXCR to the multiplex PCR reads. The data contain around 350,000 distinct CDR3 sequences, less than 50% of them seen just once; the ten biggest clones take up 12%. The TCR sequence derives from a human donor with low-grade glioma or glioblastoma, undergoing nonglioma brain surgery, or in good health (not recorded which). This chain uses TRBV7-2 with TRBJ1-5, with D possibly matching TRBD1 (5 bases). Sequencing was done on a sample of glioma tissue, nonneoplastic brain tissue, or PBMCs (not recorded which). CDR3 residues: CASSRDSNQPQHF. For the CDR3, the DNA is TGTGCCAGCAGTCGGGACAGCAATCAGCCCCAGCATTTT.